Listed here are 7 T cell receptor beta chains from one sample, sequenced in a study of T cells in Graves' hyperthyroidism and ophthalmopathy. Amplified regions were TCR beta CDR3 sequences from RNA transcripts. The HTBI primer set drove a first-round RT-PCR of the TCR CDR3. TCRdb fed the multiplex PCR reads into MiXCR, producing one record per CDR3 protein. The sample yields approximately 430,000 distinct CDR3 sequences, roughly 14% seen once. The sequenced sample was blood. Receptors originate from a woman aged 18 to 35 with Graves' hyperthyroidism.

This clonotype showed up many times. V is TRBV12-3 or TRBV12-4 and J is TRBJ1-1; D remains unclear. The V and J ends lost 5 bases and 4 bases respectively, with 11 bases between them. The CDR3 covers 13 residues. CDR3 region: CASSPTVSTEAFF. The CDR3, as DNA: TGTGCCAGCAGTCCCACGGTGAGCACTGAAGCTTTCTTT.

This chain joins TRBV7-3 and TRBJ2-1; TRBD2 aligns across 7 bases. This CDR3 region has 15 residues. Germline V gene data show CDR1 as SGHTA and CDR2 as FQGTGA. The V segment lost 3 bases and the J segment 1 base; nucleotides outside the gene matches: 3. In nucleotides, the CDR3 is TGTGCCAGCAGCTTCCTAGCGGCTTCCTACAATGAGCAGTTCTTC. It codes for CASSFLAASYNEQFF.

This clonotype was counted ten times or more. The chain uses TRBV27 and TRBJ2-5; the match to TRBD2 covers 8 bases. The trim removed 5 bases at V and 3 bases at J, leaving 8 bases unmatched. Germline lookup yields CDR1 MNHEY and CDR2 SMNVEV (reference sequence). This CDR3 comprises 15 residues. The DNA of the CDR3 is TGTGCCAGCAGTCGCGCTGCCGGGGGGGAAGAGACCCAGTACTTC. It codes for CASSRAAGGEETQYF.

The rearrangement joins TRBV9 to TRBJ1-2, with D unresolved. This CDR3 is 14 amino acids long. V was trimmed by 1 base and J by 2 bases, leaving 9 bases between them. CDR1 and CDR2 (germline): SGDLS, YYNGEE. This chain's CDR3 is CASSVRPSNYGYTF. The CDR3, as DNA: TGTGCCAGCAGCGTACGACCCTCAAACTATGGCTACACCTTC.

The chain uses TRBV14 and TRBJ2-6; either TRBD1 or TRBD2 may fit D (5 bases each). Trimming stripped 4 bases from V and 7 bases from J, with 17 bases between. There are 16 residues in the CDR3. Germline V gives CDR1 SGHDN, CDR2 FVKESK. The CDR3 loop reads CASSPTGAPDANVLTF. The CDR3 DNA sequence: TGTGCCAGCAGCCCCACCGGGGCCCCTGACGCCAACGTCCTGACTTTC.

This clonotype occurred many times. This chain's CDR3 is CATADRGFAGLATDTQYF. The CDR3 nucleotides read TGTGCCACCGCGGACAGGGGGTTTGCAGGACTAGCGACAGATACGCAGTATTTT. The chain is built from TRBV6-1 and TRBJ2-3; D possibly corresponds to TRBD1 (10 bases). The CDR3 has 18 amino acids. In germline, CDR1 is MNHNS, CDR2 SASEGT. Between the trimmed V and J ends, which lost 10 bases and 3 bases, there was a span of 29 bases.

About this clonotype itself: This sequence may be a read error, since a much larger clone differs from it by one base. This chain uses TRBV6-1 with TRBJ1-4; D gene ambiguous. Germline CDR1 is MNHNS and CDR2 is SASEGT. This CDR3 contains 15 residues. Trimming stripped 3 bases from V and 3 bases from J, with 11 bases between. The CDR3: CASSDFGRSNEKLFF. The CDR3 DNA reads as TGTGCCAGCAGTGATTTCGGCAGATCTAATGAAAAACTGTTTTTT.